This entry lists 21 T cell receptor beta chains sequenced from one sample in a study of OX40 agonist ivuxolimab in advanced cancers. The assay was immunoSEQ multiplex PCR, and TCRdb's table has in-frame clones only and misses some. Seen here are approximately 70,000 clones, about 85% observed once, and the top ten hold about 0.83%. The sequencing here drew on CD4+ or CD8+ T cells sorted from blood, taken in a trial of the OX40 agonist ivuxolimab. These receptors all stem from an adult with an advanced solid tumor such as melanoma, head and neck, liver or kidney cancer.

The chain employs TRBV15 and TRBJ2-7, with TRBD2 matching 9 bases. The CDR3 has 16 residues. Germline V gives CDR1 LNHNV, CDR2 YYDKDF (reference sequence). Trimming removed 1 base from V and 2 bases from J; junction bases left unmatched: 6. CDR3 DNA sequence: TGTGCCACCAGCAGAGGTCAGACTAGCGGTCCCTACGAGCAGTACTTC. Translating gives CATSRGQTSGPYEQYF.

The chain couples TRBV18 to TRBJ2-7, with a tentative D call TRBD2 (5 bases). The CDR3 is made up of 14 amino acids. Germline V CDR1 and CDR2: KGHSH, LQKENI. V was shortened by 3 bases and J by 4 bases, with 13 bases between the two germline ends. In nucleotides, the CDR3 is TGTGCCAGCTCACCCGGGTCCCGGACTTACGAGCAGTACTTC. Amino acids: CASSPGSRTYEQYF.

The chain recombines TRBV28 with TRBJ2-1; 10 bases align to TRBD2. Per germline, CDR1 MDHEN and CDR2 SYDVKM. After removal of 5 bases from V and 8 bases from J, the junction contained 6 bases not matched to a gene. CDR3 length: 14 residues. The CDR3 is CASSPWSGRDEQFF. Here the CDR3 DNA reads TGTGCCAGCAGTCCTTGGAGCGGGAGGGATGAGCAGTTCTTC.

This clone occurred a few times. This sequence joins TRBV30 and TRBJ1-6; D remains unclear. Germline loops: CDR1 GTSNPN, CDR2 SVGIG (reference sequence). Deletions cut 3 bases from V and 11 bases from J, with 11 bases between. This CDR3 region has 12 residues. The CDR3 region is CAWSDGRTPLHF. The CDR3 nucleotides are TGTGCCTGGAGCGACGGGAGGACACCCCTCCACTTT.

This clone was picked up a small number of times. The V call is TRBV15, the J call TRBJ1-2; unclear D gene. This CDR3 has 16 residues. V dropped 0 bases and J dropped 3 bases, with 14 bases sitting between them. The V gene's germline CDR1 is LNHNV and CDR2 YYDKDF (reference sequence). In nucleotides, the CDR3 is TGTGCCACCAGCAGAGATGGGCCTCGCTGGGACTATGGCTACACCTTC. Encoded protein: CATSRDGPRWDYGYTF.

The gene calls are TRBV7-2 and TRBJ2-1; no clear D gene. The germline V gene has CDR1 SGHTA and CDR2 FQGNSA. The CDR3 sequence is 16 residues long. V lost 2 bases and J 6 bases, leaving 17 bases between the germline ends. The CDR3 reads CASSLFTVTRPNEQFF. DNA for the CDR3: TGTGCCAGCAGCTTATTTACAGTAACTCGACCCAATGAGCAGTTCTTC.

This clone was seen only once. The V call is TRBV4-1, the J call TRBJ1-2, with D uncertain. The CDR3 contains 15 residues. V was cut by 3 bases and J by 3 bases, with 14 bases left in between. CDR1 is MGHRA, CDR2 YSYEKL, per germline. DNA for the CDR3: TGCGCCAGCAGCCATGGGTCTGGAAGAGACTATGGCTACACCTTC. This codes for CASSHGSGRDYGYTF.

On this clone: At one boundary the junction diverges from the germline segment, which might be a read error. The chain is built from TRBV5-1 and TRBJ2-3, with unresolved D. The CDR3 covers 14 residues. Germline-derived CDR1 and CDR2 are SGHRS and YFSETQ. The DNA for the CDR3 is TGCGCCAGCAGCTTGGCCTATAGCAGAGATACGCAGTATTTT. Translating it yields CASSLAYSRDTQYF.

The chain is built from TRBV5-4 and TRBJ2-5; 12 bases are a match to TRBD2. The V and J ends lost 4 bases and 6 bases, in that order; junction bases with no gene match: 10. This CDR3 is built from 16 residues. Looked up from germline, CDR1 is SGHNT and CDR2 is YYREEE (reference sequence). The CDR3 DNA follows: TGTGCCAGCAGCATTCCCACTAGCGGGGGGTTGAAGACCCAGTACTTC. It is translated as CASSIPTSGGLKTQYF.

The gene calls are TRBV7-2 and TRBJ2-3; 15 bases match TRBD2. The CDR3 length is 18 residues. J lost 2 bases, V lost 4 bases, and 7 bases had no gene match. In germline, CDR1 is SGHTA, CDR2 FQGNSA. DNA for the CDR3: TGTGCCAGCAGCTCGCGGACTAGCGGGGGGGGATTCACAGATACGCAGTATTTT. Amino acid sequence: CASSSRTSGGGFTDTQYF.

The chain carries TRBV7-2 and TRBJ1-2; D unresolved. The V end lost 5 bases, the J end lost 0 bases, and 13 bases lay between the germline ends. The CDR3 contains 15 residues. The germline V gene has CDR1 SGHTA and CDR2 FQGNSA. This chain's CDR3 is CASSPQTRTNYGYTF. In DNA, the CDR3 is TGTGCCAGCAGCCCCCAGACACGTACTAACTATGGCTACACCTTC.

The sample holds one count of this clone. The rearrangement links TRBV6-5 to TRBJ2-7; 10 bases agree with TRBD1. Trimming cost V 0 bases and J 2 bases; bases outside gene matches: 1. CDR3 size: 15 residues. Per germline, CDR1 MNHEY and CDR2 SVGAGI. The CDR3 DNA sequence: TGTGCCAGCAGTTACTCCGACAGGGGGCCCTACGAGCAGTACTTC. Its protein product is CASSYSDRGPYEQYF.

A few counts support this clone. The V and J genes are TRBV28 and TRBJ1-1, with TRBD1 identical over 7 bases. With V trimmed by 6 bases and J by 9 bases, 16 bases remained unmatched. Germline V gene data show CDR1 as MDHEN and CDR2 as SYDVKM. This CDR3 comprises 15 residues. CDR3 residues: CASRARDRVRWQAFF. CDR3 sequence (DNA): TGTGCCAGCAGGGCCCGAGACAGGGTAAGGTGGCAAGCTTTCTTT.

The chain combines TRBV9 with TRBJ2-5, with TRBD1 matching 9 bases. CDR1 and CDR2 (germline): SGDLS, YYNGEE. There are 15 residues in the CDR3. V lost 5 bases and J lost 4; bases outside the gene matches: 9. The CDR3 loop reads CASSGLGTGRETQYF. The CDR3 DNA follows: TGTGCCAGCAGTGGACTTGGGACAGGGCGAGAGACCCAGTACTTC.

The chain couples TRBV7-9 to TRBJ2-5; 9 bases line up with TRBD1. The closer fit of TRBJ2-7 to the DNA end suggests the J call may be wrong. The germline V gene encodes CDR1 SEHNR and CDR2 FQNEAQ (reference sequence). The CDR3 is 14 amino acids. The CDR3 sequence: CASSSSGTGHEQYF. The DNA for the CDR3 is TGTGCCAGCAGCTCTTCCGGGACAGGGCACGAGCAGTACTTC.

V gene TRBV9 combines with J gene TRBJ1-5; D is undetermined. CDR1 and CDR2 (germline): SGDLS, YYNGEE. The CDR3 totals 13 residues. Trimming cost V 4 bases and J 3 bases, with 8 bases left between them. CDR3 sequence (DNA): TGTGCCAGCAGCCCCGCCCCCAATCAGCCCCAGCATTTT. Protein sequence: CASSPAPNQPQHF.

The chain joins TRBV25-1 to TRBJ1-2; 8 nucleotides agree with TRBD1. Germline trimming cut 0 bases from V and 8 bases from J; bases unmatched to any gene: 8. CDR1 is MGHDK, CDR2 SYGVNS, per germline. The CDR3 consists of 15 residues. The DNA for the CDR3 is TGTGCCAGCAGTGAATATGGGACAGGAATAAAAGGCTACACCTTC. Residues: CASSEYGTGIKGYTF.

The rearrangement links TRBV5-1 to TRBJ2-2, with 7 bases aligning to TRBD2. The CDR3 is 16 amino acids. Per germline, CDR1 SGHRS and CDR2 YFSETQ. Trimming removed 0 bases from V and 1 base from J; junction bases left unmatched: 3. CDR3 sequence: CASSLEGGGNTGELFF. The DNA for the CDR3 is TGCGCCAGCAGCTTGGAAGGCGGGGGGAACACCGGGGAGCTGTTTTTT.

The chain links TRBV5-5 to TRBJ2-7; D tentatively reads TRBD1 or TRBD2 (6 bases each). V was pared by 3 bases and J by 0 bases, with 22 bases between. The CDR3 runs 18 residues. Germline CDR1 reads SGHKS; CDR2 reads YYEKEE (reference sequence). The CDR3 loop is CASSSTSVLGGYSYEQYF. The CDR3 region has the DNA TGTGCCAGCAGCTCGACCAGTGTTTTAGGGGGGTACTCCTACGAGCAGTACTTC.

V gene TRBV6-1 combines with J gene TRBJ2-5; no definite D call. Per germline, CDR1 MNHNS and CDR2 SASEGT. Trimming stripped 4 bases from V and 11 bases from J, with 14 bases between. CDR3 length equals 12 residues. In DNA, the CDR3 is TGTGCCAGCAGTGCGACGGGTGTCACTCAGTACTTC. This gives the protein CASSATGVTQYF.

The J gene is TRBJ1-2, the V gene TRBV5-4; D might be TRBD1 (6 bases). The CDR3 consists of 14 residues. Germline CDR1 reads SGHNT; CDR2 reads YYREEE (reference sequence). The ends were cut back, 3 bases at V and 7 bases at J, with 16 bases in the middle. The CDR3 sequence is CASSYGQSPFGYTF. CDR3 DNA sequence: TGTGCCAGCAGCTACGGACAGAGCCCATTTGGCTACACCTTC. Filled out from reference TRBV5-4 and TRBJ1-2, the complete variable domain reads ETGVTQSPTHLIKTRGQQVTLRCSSQSGHNTVSWYQQALGQGPQFIFQYYREEENGRGNFPPRFSGLQFPNYSSELNVNALELDDSALYLCASSYGQSPFGYTFGSGTRLTVV.